This T cell receptor beta chain was identified during a study of Tregs in tolerant kidney transplant recipients. TCRdb's copy holds only in-frame clones and misses some; the assay was immunoSEQ multiplex PCR. Among about 120,000 clones, roughly 92% were seen once, and the ten largest hold more than 0.45%. The germline CDR1 and CDR2 sequences are GTSNPN and SVGIG (reference sequence). The V and J ends lost 2 bases and 6 bases respectively, with 7 bases between them. This CDR3 contains 12 residues. J is TRBJ2-2 and V is TRBV30; D gene uncertain. This clonotype was obtained from a human donor in good health. Sequencing was performed on CD4+ T cells from blood. This chain's CDR3 is CAWSRIPGELFF. The CDR3 DNA follows: TGTGCCTGGAGTAGGATCCCCGGGGAGCTGTTTTTT. Full variable domain (remainder filled in from reference TRBV30 and TRBJ2-2): SQTIHQWPATLVQPVGSPLSLECTVEGTSNPNLYWYRQAAGRGLQLLFYSVGIGQISSEVPQNLSASRPQDRQFILSSKKLLLSDSGFYLCAWSRIPGELFFGEGSRLTVL.